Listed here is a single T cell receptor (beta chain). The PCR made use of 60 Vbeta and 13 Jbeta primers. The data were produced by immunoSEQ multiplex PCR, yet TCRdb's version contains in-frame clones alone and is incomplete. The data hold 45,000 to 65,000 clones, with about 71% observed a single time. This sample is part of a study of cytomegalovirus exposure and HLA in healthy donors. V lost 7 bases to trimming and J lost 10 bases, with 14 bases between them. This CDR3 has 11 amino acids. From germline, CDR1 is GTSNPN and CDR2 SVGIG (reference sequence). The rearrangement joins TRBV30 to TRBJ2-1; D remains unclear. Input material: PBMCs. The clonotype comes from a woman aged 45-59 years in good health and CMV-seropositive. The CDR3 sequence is CASSLAREQFF. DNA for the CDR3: TGTGCCTCTAGTCTCGCGCGGGAGCAGTTCTTC.